A single sample is the source of the 24 T cell receptor beta chains below, sequenced in a study of regulatory T cells in long-lasting Graves disease. Time point described: newly diagnosed GD, antithyroid drugs for less than 3 months. Extracted RNA from PBMCs served as the source of the TCR library. Sequencing libraries for TCR beta were prepared with iRepertoire HTBI primers and Arm-PCR of CDR3 regions. TCRdb re-derived calls from the multiplex PCR reads in MiXCR, one entry per CDR3 protein. The sample has some 460,000 distinct CDR3 sequences, roughly 17% seen once. The same sample was also used in a study of T cells in Graves' hyperthyroidism and ophthalmopathy.

This specimen consisted of peripheral blood mononuclear cells (PBMCs), obtained at new diagnosis, from a patient treated with antithyroid drugs. The origin of the receptors is a man aged 40-55 years with Graves disease.

There are many counts of this clonotype. This sequence joins TRBV7-9 and TRBJ2-7, with a possible D match to TRBD1 (5 bases). The germline V gene encodes CDR1 SEHNR and CDR2 FQNEAQ (reference sequence). Deletions cut 1 base from V and 5 bases from J, with 12 bases between. The CDR3 is 14 residues long. The CDR3 DNA reads as TGTGCCAGCAGCTTAGAACAGGCCGCCCACGAGCAGTACTTC. Its translation is CASSLEQAAHEQYF.

At least ten counts were recorded for this clonotype. J is TRBJ2-7 and V is TRBV5-1; 8 bases are shared with TRBD2. Germline CDR1 SGHRS, CDR2 YFSETQ. The CDR3 runs to 18 residues. The J segment lost 0 bases and the V segment lost 0 bases, leaving 11 bases of the junction unmatched. CDR3 sequence reads: CASSLANSGTSNSYEQYF. The CDR3 DNA reads TGCGCCAGCAGCTTGGCAAATAGCGGGACTTCGAACTCCTACGAGCAGTACTTC.

The chain joins TRBV20-1 to TRBJ1-2; 8 nucleotides align to TRBD1. In germline, CDR1 is DFQATT, CDR2 SNEGSKA (reference sequence). This CDR3 region has 14 residues. V shed 1 base and J 9 bases; nucleotides not matched to a gene: 10. Written as DNA, the CDR3 is TGCAGTGCTAGAGTGGGCCCCGGACAGGGTAGCTACACCTTC. It yields the protein CSARVGPGQGSYTF.

This clonotype has ten or more counts. The gene calls are TRBV28 and TRBJ1-5; D may be TRBD1 (5 bases). Germline CDR1 is MDHEN and CDR2 is SYDVKM. This CDR3 has 16 amino acids. V gave up 7 bases and J gave up 6 bases, with 22 bases separating them. CDR3 DNA: TGTGCCAGCACCCCTTGGGTGGGGCGAGGTAGTCAGCCCCAGCATTTT. The encoded protein is CASTPWVGRGSQPQHF.

This clonotype was recorded only once. The chain carries TRBV6-5 and TRBJ2-7, with a tentative D call TRBD2 (6 bases). With 4 bases removed from V and 9 bases from J, the gap between germline ends came to 10 bases. Germline assignment: CDR1 MNHEY and CDR2 SVGAGI. The CDR3 has 11 residues. CDR3 sequence (DNA): TGTGCCAGCAGTTCTCGGGACTGGCAGTACTTC. It translates to CASSSRDWQYF.

This clonotype was seen more than once but under ten times. V and J are TRBV7-3 and TRBJ2-4, with unresolved D. The CDR3 has 13 residues. Germline V CDR1 and CDR2: SGHTA, FQGTGA. V was clipped by 2 bases and J by 8 bases, with 10 bases between them. The CDR3 DNA reads TGTGCCAGCAGCTTACATAGCATGGACATTCAGTACTTC. Its protein product is CASSLHSMDIQYF.

This clonotype has ten or more counts. The chain recombines TRBV5-1 with TRBJ2-1, with 12 positions matching TRBD1. This CDR3 has 16 amino acids. J gave up 6 bases and V 3 bases, and 7 bases lay outside the gene matches. The V gene's germline CDR1 is SGHRS and CDR2 YFSETQ. The CDR3 protein is CASSSTGTGGSNEQFF. CDR3 nucleotides: TGCGCCAGCAGCTCTACCGGGACAGGGGGCAGCAATGAGCAGTTCTTC. Looking up the rest from reference TRBV5-1 and TRBJ2-1 gives the full variable domain: KAGVTQTPRYLIKTRGQQVTLSCSPISGHRSVSWYQQTPGQGLQFLFEYFSETQRNKGNFPGRFSGRQFSNSRSEMNVSTLELGDSALYLCASSSTGTGGSNEQFFGPGTRLTVL.

This clonotype was picked up a small number of times. This chain joins TRBV24-1 and TRBJ1-5; D gene ambiguous. Germline CDR1 and CDR2: KGHDR and SFDVKD. The CDR3 extends over 17 amino acids. V gave up 10 bases and J gave up 4 bases, with 25 bases separating them. The CDR3 spells CATSLAQASLSNQPQHF. The CDR3 DNA is TGTGCCACATCTCTGGCGCAGGCCTCTTTGTCTAATCAGCCCCAGCATTTT.

As for this clonotype: Since a much larger clone is just one base distant, this may be a read error. The rearrangement joins TRBV6-5 to TRBJ2-6; 8 bases agree with TRBD1. CDR1 MNHEY and CDR2 SVGAGI come from the germline V gene. The CDR3 has 18 amino acids. The DNA of the CDR3 is TGTGCCAGCAGTTACCGCCGGACAGGGCTCTCTGGGGCCAACGTCCTGGCTTTC. It translates to CASSYRRTGLSGANVLAF.

As for this clonotype: The junction and the germline gene differ at one end; a read error may be behind it. The J gene is TRBJ2-7, the V gene TRBV6-1; TRBD1 or TRBD2 may be the D gene (5 bases each). This CDR3 contains 15 residues. Germline CDR1 reads MNHNS; CDR2 reads SASEGT. The DNA of the CDR3 is TGTGCCAGCGGTGAGACCGGGACCACCTCTAGGGAGCAGTACTTC. It codes for CASGETGTTSREQYF.

A few counts support this clonotype. The J gene is TRBJ2-1, the V gene TRBV29-1; 9 nucleotides align to TRBD2. The CDR3 loop spans 14 amino acids. Germline V gene sequence: CDR1 SQVTM, CDR2 ANQGSEA. Germline trimming cut 6 bases from V and 5 bases from J; bases unmatched to any gene: 8. The CDR3 sequence is CSVLPSGKNNEQFF. As DNA, the CDR3 is TGCAGCGTCCTTCCTAGCGGGAAAAACAATGAGCAGTTCTTC.

This clonotype came up many times. The CDR3 nucleotides read TGTGCCAGCAGCCTCGAGGGAGGGGCGAAGGCGAGGCAAGAGACCCAGTACTTC. Amino acid sequence: CASSLEGGAKARQETQYF. The rearrangement links TRBV11-2 to TRBJ2-5, with 7 bases identical to TRBD2. V dropped 5 bases and J dropped 2; count of bases not matched to a gene: 17. Germline V gene data show CDR1 as SGHAT and CDR2 as FQNNGV. The CDR3 has 18 amino acids. The full variable domain, in which reference TRBV11-2 and TRBJ2-5 provide the parts outside the CDR3, is EAGVAQSPRYKIIEKRQSVAFWCNPISGHATLYWYQQILGQGPKLLIQFQNNGVVDDSQLPKDRFSAERLKGVDSTLKIQPAKLEDSAVYLCASSLEGGAKARQETQYFGPGTRLLVL.

This clonotype was detected many times. The chain has TRBV28 and TRBJ2-1, with a tentative D call TRBD2 (5 bases). The CDR3 extends over 17 amino acids. The V gene lost 6 bases and the J gene lost 1 base, with 19 bases spanning the gap. Per the germline V gene, CDR1 is MDHEN and CDR2 is SYDVKM. CDR3 DNA sequence: TGTGCCAGCAGCTCACCTCGAGGGAGAAGGTCCTACAATGAGCAGTTCTTC. This gives the protein CASSSPRGRRSYNEQFF.

This clonotype came up a few times. The chain is built from TRBV5-1 and TRBJ2-5; 11 bases align to TRBD1. This CDR3 contains 16 residues. V was pared by 0 bases and J by 5 bases, with 6 bases of the junction left unmatched. Germline V CDR1 and CDR2: SGHRS, YFSETQ. The DNA of the CDR3 is TGCGCCAGCAGCTTGGATGGACAGGGGGCATGGGAGACCCAGTACTTC. Translating gives CASSLDGQGAWETQYF.

This chain links TRBV24-1 with TRBJ2-1; TRBD1 matches at 7 bases. This CDR3 contains 16 residues. CDR1 is KGHDR and CDR2 is SFDVKD in the germline V gene. The V gene end was trimmed by 4 bases and the J gene end by 6 bases; junction bases not matched to a gene: 11. CDR3 loop: CATSDPGTDLFNEQFF. The CDR3 DNA sequence: TGTGCCACCAGTGACCCCGGGACAGACCTCTTCAATGAGCAGTTCTTC.

As for this clonotype: This may stem from a read error, because a much larger clone lies one nucleotide away. The gene calls are TRBV10-2 and TRBJ2-5; the match to TRBD2 covers 13 bases. This CDR3 comprises 16 residues. CDR1 WSHSY and CDR2 SAAADI come from the germline V gene. Trimming cost V 8 bases and J 4 bases; bases outside gene matches: 10. The CDR3 region has the DNA TGCGCCAGCGGGGCCGGGACTAGCGGGATAGGAGAGACCCAGTACTTC. Protein: CASGAGTSGIGETQYF.

The chain joins TRBV11-2 to TRBJ2-7; TRBD2 matches at 9 bases. The germline CDR1 and CDR2 sequences are SGHAT and FQNNGV. The CDR3 totals 15 residues. V shed 3 bases, J shed 4 bases, and the junction held 7 bases outside the gene matches. CDR3 nucleotide sequence: TGTGCCAGCAGCTTGGCCCTAGCGGGAAGGTACGAGCAGTACTTC. The encoded protein is CASSLALAGRYEQYF.

In this sample, this clonotype turned up many times. The chain joins TRBV12-5 to TRBJ2-3, with 10 bases identical to TRBD2. The junction had 7 bases not matched to a gene; V was cut back by 3 bases and J by 1 base. Germline V lookup: CDR1 LGHNT, CDR2 FRNRAP. The CDR3 consists of 17 residues. CDR3 sequence (DNA): TGTGCTAGTGGTTTAGGTCAAGCGGGAGGGCGCACAGATACGCAGTATTTT. Residues: CASGLGQAGGRTDTQYF. The whole variable domain, remainder taken from reference TRBV12-5 and TRBJ2-3, is DARVTQTPRHKVTEMGQEVTMRCQPILGHNTVFWYRQTMMQGLELLAYFRNRAPLDDSGMPKDRFSAEMPDATLATLKIQPSEPRDSAVYFCASGLGQAGGRTDTQYFGPGTRLTVL.

This clonotype was seen many times. The V gene is TRBV20-1, the J gene TRBJ1-5; D uncertain. Germline lookup yields CDR1 DFQATT and CDR2 SNEGSKA (reference sequence). V lost 6 bases, J lost 1 base, and 10 bases lay in between. The CDR3 covers 13 residues. The CDR3 coding sequence is TGCAGTGCAGGAGGATTGAGCAATCAGCCCCAGCATTTT. Its protein is CSAGGLSNQPQHF.

This clonotype was counted at least ten times. The chain employs TRBV2 and TRBJ2-7; no clear D gene. With 6 bases removed from V and 7 bases from J, the gap between germline ends came to 13 bases. Germline V lookup: CDR1 SNHLY, CDR2 FYNNEI. The CDR3 is 12 amino acids. The DNA for the CDR3 is TGTGCCAGCAGGACCGACTGGCGTGAGCAGTACTTC. Residues: CASRTDWREQYF.

The sample holds many counts of this clonotype. The CDR3 DNA reads as TGCGCCAGCAGCCCGGGGGCCGTAGAGACCCAGTACTTC. Amino acids: CASSPGAVETQYF. This chain connects TRBV5-1 to TRBJ2-5; TRBD1 or TRBD2 may be the D gene (6 bases each). The CDR3 sequence is 13 residues long. Germline V CDR1 and CDR2: SGHRS, YFSETQ. Trimming left V 4 bases short and J 4 bases short, with 11 bases between.

This clonotype was seen ten or more times. The rearrangement uses TRBV10-3 and TRBJ2-3; 10 bases are a match to TRBD1. The CDR3 totals 13 residues. Unmatched junction bases numbered 2, after V lost 7 bases and J lost 4 bases. Germline CDR1 and CDR2: ENHRY and SYGVKD. The CDR3 sequence: CAIMGQGSDTQYF. The CDR3 DNA follows: TGTGCCATCATGGGACAGGGGTCAGATACGCAGTATTTT.

V gene TRBV19 combines with J gene TRBJ2-1; perhaps TRBD1 as D (6 bases). The V gene's germline CDR1 is LNHDA and CDR2 SQIVND (reference sequence). This CDR3 region has 14 residues. Trimming cost V 2 bases and J 6 bases, with 11 bases left between them. This chain's CDR3 is CASSITPTGNEQFF. In DNA form, the CDR3 reads TGTGCCAGTAGTATAACCCCGACAGGCAATGAGCAGTTCTTC.

This clonotype was found many times. DNA for the CDR3: TGTGCCAGCAGCCGAGACAGGGGCATAGGCTACACCTTC. It yields the protein CASSRDRGIGYTF. This chain links TRBV12-3 or TRBV12-4 with TRBJ1-2, with 8 bases that match TRBD1. The junction had 8 bases not matched to a gene; V was cut back by 6 bases and J by 8 bases. The length of the CDR3 is 13 residues.